The present TCR beta chain was sequenced within a study of blood T cells in healthy people across ages (dated by TCRdb to between 2014 and 2017). The study in broad terms: In model experiments, roughly one uniquely barcoded TCR beta cDNA molecule per two T cells was captured by template switching. The study measured age-related changes in TCR beta repertoire diversity using deep sequencing normalized with unique cDNA molecular identifiers. The donors were divided into four age groups: young (average approximately 16 years), middle-aged (almost 40), aged (about 60) and long-lived (roughly 82). To avoid experimental bias, donors of different ages were spread randomly across the sequencing lanes. For two donors (one aged 18 to 29 and one aged 80 or older), the study analyzed two additional independent replicas of 1 million unique cDNA reads from the same blood draw.

This clonotype was seen a few times. Its recognized antigen is unknown. No quality values exist for individual bases; no much larger clone is one base distant. Library creation used 5' RACE. The sequencer listed for this sample is Illumina HiSeq 2500. The second PCR ran for about 7 to 11 cycles and used a J-beta primer mix along with a sample-barcoded 5' primer. A template-switch 5' adaptor carrying 12 random nucleotides introduced a unique molecular identifier onto each TCR beta cDNA molecule. At least 3 million CDR3-containing paired-end reads were obtained from each sample. First-strand cDNA synthesis was performed from all RNA using the Mint cDNA synthesis kit, with priming by a TRBC-specific oligonucleotide. After uracil-DNA glycosylase treatment, a first 18-cycle PCR used universal primers M1SS and BC2_uni_R on all cDNA. The original pipeline was this. Normalization of each sample was performed by random selection of 1 million high-quality reads, each carrying a distinct molecular identifier. Reads sharing molecular identifiers were discarded rather than binned into consensus sequences. CDR3 identification, clonotype clustering and error correction used MiTCR with a Q25 quality threshold and the strictest error-elimination algorithm. A nonparametric unseen species model with Euler transformation was used to estimate lower-bound total TCR beta diversity. TCRdb ran its own pipeline on the public reads, namely fastp trimming at Q25 and MiXCR clone calling, and kept in-frame beta chains. For every CDR3 protein sequence, its rows merge into one entry that carries the most common genes and DNA. The V and J calls were not made by the authors but by TCRdb's processing. The sample data list 1.4 million or so distinct CDR3 sequences, and less than 45% of these were observed just once. The ten largest account for about 4.1% of the sample.

Overall results and qualifications from the work: Estimates of total diversity based on one million sequenced T cells were considered lower bounds and underestimates. Since profiling was done on bulk unsorted PBMCs, naive and antigen-experienced compartments could not be conclusively compared. The percentage of naive T cells measured by flow cytometry correlated strongly with observed TCR beta diversity. Observed TCR beta diversity per million T cells fell roughly linearly with age, and a significant reduction was already apparent by age around 40. Compared with the aged group, the long-lived group had more naive CD4+ T cells, fewer expanded clones and increased TCR diversity, suggesting age selection. Because donor CMV infection status was unknown, age-related changes in expanded clonotypes were potentially confounded.

V is cut by 0 bases and J by 8 bases, and the space between the germline ends is 13 bases. Inclusive of the bounding cysteine and phenylalanine, the CDR3 is 14 residues long. Of all the DNA, just the CDR3 is kept, 42 bases in frame from base 1. For CDR1 and CDR2, the germline V gene lists MNHNS and SASEGT. The 39 donors, aged roughly 6 to 100 years, were systemically healthy Caucasian individuals from Russia. Approximately 11 milliliters of peripheral blood were drawn from each donor into EDTA-treated Vacutainer tubes. Ficoll-Paque density-gradient centrifugation was used to isolate PBMCs, with at least 6 million obtained per sample. Total RNA was extracted from PBMCs with Trizol reagent, with at least 6 micrograms obtained per sample. The percentages of naive CD45RAhigh/CD27high T cells were determined by flow cytometry on a PBMC aliquot from every donor.

The sequence was collected from a young woman in good health. The rearranged chain carries TRBV6-1 and TRBJ1-1; tentative D gene TRBD1, with 6 bases matching. The sample was blood. The CDR3 reads as follows: CASSEAPPGAEAFF. The DNA is as follows: TGTGCCAGCAGTGAAGCCCCTCCGGGGGCGGAAGCTTTCTTT.